This TCR beta chain was retrieved from a study of CD8+ T cells in alopecia areata. About the research overall: People stayed on tofacitinib for 6 to 18 months, then stopped the drug for 6 months.

For this clone: Its antigen remains unidentified.

In alopecia areata patients, both lesional scalp punch biopsies and peripheral blood were collected. Study-wide results and limits: Scalp samples also yield sequences of resident alphabeta T cells from normal skin. Higher clonality was seen in lesional scalp than in normal scalp, especially in alopecia totalis/universalis.

cDNA prepared by RNA extraction and subsequent reverse transcription served as the template for sequencing. This table comes from immunoSEQ multiplex PCR, and its TCRdb copy is limited to in-frame clones, with some not included. The table has more than 100,000 clones, around 60% seen once. This receptor was obtained from a human donor with alopecia areata. Sequencing was performed on CD4+ T cells sorted from blood, taken at week 0.

The CDR3, as DNA: TGTGCCAGCAGCCAAGACTTAGGGACTCCACGTTCTGAGCAGTTCTTC. The encoded protein is CASSQDLGTPRSEQFF. V gene TRBV14 combines with J gene TRBJ2-1; D possibly corresponds to TRBD2 (6 bases). The CDR3 consists of 16 residues. Germline CDR1 is SGHDN and CDR2 is FVKESK. V was pared by 0 bases and J by 9 bases, with 18 bases between. Drawing the rest from reference TRBV14 and TRBJ2-1, the complete variable domain is EAGVTQFPSHSVIEKGQTVTLRCDPISGHDNLYWYRRVMGKEIKFLLHFVKESKQDESGMPNNRFLAERTGGTYSTLKVQPAELEDSGVYFCASSQDLGTPRSEQFFGPGTRLTVL.